Below, 21 T cell receptor beta chains from the same sample are listed, as sequenced in a study of PD-L1 blockade in urothelial cancer (dated by TCRdb to between 2016 and 2019). Reading the label with the study, this specimen's time point is: peripheral blood 6 weeks after treatment start. The library was built by means of the immunoSEQ multiplex PCR assay. The clones in this table, taken by TCRdb from immuneACCESS, are in-frame only. Not every clone is retained; where verified, under half of the shortfall comes from an unresolved V gene, and the cause of the rest is unknown. Recorded for this sample are 40,000 or so clones; roughly 82% of them occurred a single time. Under 15% of the sample goes to the ten largest clones. This sample comprised PBMCs, obtained around atezolizumab (anti-PD-L1) treatment. The source is a man in his sixties with urothelial cancer.

This sequence joins TRBV18 and TRBJ2-3; D is unclear. The V end was cut by 4 bases, the J end by 5 bases, with 7 bases between. Germline assignment: CDR1 KGHSH and CDR2 LQKENI. The CDR3 is made up of 12 amino acids. The CDR3 coding sequence is TGTGCCAGCTCACGACCACAAGATACGCAGTATTTT. Residues: CASSRPQDTQYF. Together with reference TRBV18 and TRBJ2-3, the CDR3 gives the full variable domain: NAGVMQNPRHLVRRRGQEARLRCSPMKGHSHVYWYRQLPEEGLKFMVYLQKENIIDESGMPKERFSAEFPKEGPSILRIQQVVRGDSAAYFCASSRPQDTQYFGPGTRLTVL.

This clone was detected a few times. This chain links TRBV2 with TRBJ1-5, with D perhaps TRBD1 (5 bases). Deletions cut 1 base from V and 2 bases from J, with 12 bases between. The V gene's germline CDR1 is SNHLY and CDR2 FYNNEI. The CDR3 covers 16 residues. CDR3 loop: CASSEVGGDGNQPQHF. For the CDR3, the DNA is TGTGCCAGCAGTGAAGTAGGAGGGGATGGCAATCAGCCCCAGCATTTT.

The V gene is TRBV28, the J gene TRBJ1-2, with D possibly TRBD1 on 6 matching bases. Germline CDR1 and CDR2: MDHEN and SYDVKM. The CDR3 runs to 12 residues. Trimming took 10 bases from V and 6 from J, leaving 15 bases between them. DNA of the CDR3: TGTGCCATCCCGAGGGGGTTTGATGGCTACACCTTC. Residues: CAIPRGFDGYTF.

This chain connects TRBV27 to TRBJ2-7, with D possibly matching TRBD1 (5 bases). The CDR3 sequence is 13 residues long. The V and J ends lost 7 bases and 2 bases respectively, with 12 bases between them. Germline V gene data show CDR1 as MNHEY and CDR2 as SMNVEV (reference sequence). For the CDR3, the DNA is TGTGCCAGCATCAGCACAGGAGCCTACGAGCAGTACTTC. It encodes CASISTGAYEQYF.

For this clone: Different DNA sequences within this sample yield the same CDR3. The chain has TRBV4-1 and TRBJ2-7, with unresolved D. Per the germline V gene, CDR1 is MGHRA and CDR2 is YSYEKL. This CDR3 has 14 amino acids. Trimming removed 1 base from V and 0 bases from J, with 7 bases in between. CDR3 residues: CASSQAESSYEQYF. CDR3 nucleotide sequence: TGCGCCAGCAGCCAAGCCGAGAGCTCCTACGAGCAGTACTTC.

The rearrangement joins TRBV30 to TRBJ1-5, with 10 nucleotides matching TRBD1. Germline CDR1 is GTSNPN and CDR2 is SVGIG (reference sequence). The J segment lost 5 bases and the V segment lost 1 base, leaving 8 bases of the junction unmatched. The CDR3 sequence is 16 residues long. The CDR3 here is CAWSGGFGTGDQPQHF. Written as DNA, the CDR3 is TGTGCCTGGAGTGGAGGCTTCGGGACAGGGGATCAGCCCCAGCATTTT.

This clone was counted only a few times. The V gene is TRBV14, the J gene TRBJ2-7; no definite D call. CDR1 SGHDN and CDR2 FVKESK come from the germline V gene. V was clipped by 4 bases and J by 6 bases, with 16 bases between them. This CDR3 comprises 14 residues. CDR3 in DNA: TGTGCCAGCAGCCGACTCGCCCCCTTCGTCGAGCAGTACTTC. This codes for CASSRLAPFVEQYF.

This chain connects TRBV28 to TRBJ2-1, with a weak D call TRBD1 (5 bases). Germline assignment: CDR1 MDHEN and CDR2 SYDVKM. V shed 8 bases and J shed 6 bases, with 14 bases lying between them. The CDR3 sequence is 13 residues long. The CDR3: CASSGINGNEQFF. CDR3 in DNA: TGTGCCAGCTCAGGGATAAACGGCAATGAGCAGTTCTTC. The full variable domain, with the rest looked up from reference TRBV28 and TRBJ2-1, is DVKVTQSSRYLVKRTGEKVFLECVQDMDHENMFWYRQDPGLGLRLIYFSYDVKMKEKGDIPEGYSVSREKKERFSLILESASTNQTSMYLCASSGINGNEQFFGPGTRLTVL.

The chain is built from TRBV14 and TRBJ1-2, with TRBD1 matching over 7 bases. Germline V lookup: CDR1 SGHDN, CDR2 FVKESK. The CDR3 spans 13 residues. The V gene end was trimmed by 5 bases and the J gene end by 3 bases; junction bases not matched to a gene: 3. Here the CDR3 reads CASSGDSYYGYTF. CDR3 bases: TGTGCCAGCAGCGGGGACAGTTACTATGGCTACACCTTC.

This chain uses TRBV6-6 with TRBJ2-3; weak D call: TRBD2 (5 bases). V was trimmed by 2 bases and J by 3 bases, leaving 9 bases between them. In germline, CDR1 is MNHNY, CDR2 SVGAGI (reference sequence). The CDR3 is 14 amino acids. CDR3 in DNA: TGTGCCAGCAGTTACCCCGGGGAGACAGATACGCAGTATTTT. This codes for CASSYPGETDTQYF.

V usage is TRBV27 and J usage is TRBJ2-7; TRBD1 matches 10 bases. With 2 bases clipped from V and 6 bases from J, the junction kept 16 bases outside the gene matches. Germline CDR1 MNHEY, CDR2 SMNVEV (reference sequence). The CDR3 sequence is 18 residues long. The CDR3 DNA sequence: TGTGCCAGCAGTTTAACCCCCCCCGGACAGGGGGATTCGGGCGAGCAGTACTTC. Protein sequence: CASSLTPPGQGDSGEQYF.

The J gene is TRBJ1-3, the V gene TRBV28; unclear D gene. Trimming pared 3 bases from V and 0 bases from J, leaving 12 bases between. Germline V lookup: CDR1 MDHEN, CDR2 SYDVKM. The CDR3 covers 16 residues. CDR3 nucleotide sequence: TGTGCCAGCAGTTTCGGGAGCCACCTCTCTGGAAACACCATATATTTT. It yields the protein CASSFGSHLSGNTIYF.

The chain is built from TRBV30 and TRBJ1-1; no clear D gene. The V and J ends lost 0 bases and 7 bases respectively, with 12 bases between them. Germline assignment: CDR1 GTSNPN and CDR2 SVGIG (reference sequence). CDR3 length: 13 amino acids. CDR3 DNA sequence: TGTGCCTGGAGTGTATTTGAGGGAGTTGAAGCTTTCTTT. Protein sequence: CAWSVFEGVEAFF.

The chain joins TRBV7-6 to TRBJ2-7; 7 bases fit TRBD1. This CDR3 is 17 amino acids long. The ends lost 5 bases at V and 4 bases at J; junction bases unmatched: 17. From germline, CDR1 is SGHVS and CDR2 FNYEAQ. In DNA, the CDR3 is TGTGCCAGCAGCGGCCCCGGGGCGAGGGGGCGCCTTTACGAGCAGTACTTC. It encodes CASSGPGARGRLYEQYF. Together with reference TRBV7-6 and TRBJ2-7, the CDR3 gives the full variable domain: GAGVSQSPRYKVTKRGQDVALRCDPISGHVSLYWYRQALGQGPEFLTYFNYEAQQDKSGLPNDRFSAERPEGSISTLTIQRTEQRDSAMYRCASSGPGARGRLYEQYFGPGTRLTVT.

The rearrangement links TRBV6-1 to TRBJ2-3; D gene unclear. This CDR3 has 13 residues. Per the germline V gene, CDR1 is MNHNS and CDR2 is SASEGT. V lost 6 bases and J 0 bases, leaving 7 bases between the germline ends. The CDR3 DNA follows: TGTGCCAGCAGGAAAGCTAGCACAGATACGCAGTATTTT. This sequence encodes CASRKASTDTQYF.

The V call is TRBV30, the J call TRBJ1-4; 7 bases align to TRBD1. The CDR3 is made up of 14 amino acids. The germline CDR1 and CDR2 sequences are GTSNPN and SVGIG (reference sequence). V lost 3 bases to trimming and J lost 7 bases; unmatched junction nucleotides: 8. As DNA, the CDR3 is TGTGCCTGGAGACGTACAGGGGTGGTTGAAAAACTGTTTTTT. It yields the protein CAWRRTGVVEKLFF. Combining the CDR3 with reference TRBV30 and TRBJ1-4 gives the whole variable domain SQTIHQWPATLVQPVGSPLSLECTVEGTSNPNLYWYRQAAGRGLQLLFYSVGIGQISSEVPQNLSASRPQDRQFILSSKKLLLSDSGFYLCAWRRTGVVEKLFFGSGTQLSVL.

The rearrangement links TRBV5-4 to TRBJ2-1; the match to TRBD2 covers 10 bases. Per the germline V gene, CDR1 is SGHNT and CDR2 is YYREEE (reference sequence). This CDR3 comprises 17 residues. Unmatched junction bases numbered 11, after V lost 4 bases and J lost 4 bases. CDR3 residues: CASSLGSSGGPYNEQFF. The CDR3, as DNA: TGTGCCAGCAGCCTAGGGTCTAGCGGGGGCCCGTACAATGAGCAGTTCTTC.

This clone has more than one count but fewer than ten. J is TRBJ1-2 and V is TRBV28; TRBD1 aligns across 8 bases. The CDR3 totals 15 residues. After removal of 5 bases from V and 1 base from J, the junction contained 6 bases not matched to a gene. Germline V gives CDR1 MDHEN, CDR2 SYDVKM. The CDR3 DNA reads as TGTGCCAGCAGTCCGTGGACAGGGATTAACTATGGCTACACCTTC. Translated: CASSPWTGINYGYTF.

The CDR3 is CASSRDRTYEQYF. The CDR3 DNA is TGCGCCAGCTCCCGGGACAGGACCTACGAGCAGTACTTC. The chain uses TRBV5-1 and TRBJ2-7, with 8 bases fitting TRBD1. Unmatched junction bases numbered 5, after V lost 7 bases and J lost 2 bases. The germline V gene has CDR1 SGHRS and CDR2 YFSETQ. This CDR3 region has 13 residues.

The V gene is TRBV6-1, the J gene TRBJ1-3; D is uncertain. CDR1 MNHNS and CDR2 SASEGT come from the germline V gene. The CDR3 covers 13 residues. V lost 6 bases to trimming and J lost 4 bases, with 10 bases between them. In nucleotides, the CDR3 is TGTGCCAGCAGGGTAATAACAGGAAACACCATATATTTT. Encoded protein: CASRVITGNTIYF.

The chain combines TRBV7-9 with TRBJ2-6, with a weak D call TRBD2 (6 bases). Trimming pared 11 bases from V and 4 bases from J, leaving 21 bases between. CDR1 and CDR2 from the germline V gene are SEHNR and FQNEAQ (reference sequence). The CDR3 runs 16 residues. This chain's CDR3 is CAGGDGPGGGANVLTF. Written as DNA, the CDR3 is TGTGCCGGCGGGGACGGACCCGGAGGCGGGGCCAACGTCCTGACTTTC.